These T cell receptor beta chains were read from a single sample in a study of T-cell reconstitution after alpha-beta-depleted transplantation in children. Each CDR3 protein is one row after TCRdb ran MiXCR on the PCR reads. The sample consists of about 90,000 distinct CDR3 sequences, roughly 8.3% of them appearing once. The source was PBMCs from the stem cell graft donor, collected from the stem cell graft. The source is a human donor who donated a stem cell graft to a child with congenital amegakaryocytic thrombocytopenia. The CDR3 runs from the conserved cysteine through the conserved F or W. The D gene is left open where the match is weak. For some rows the clone size is stated as once, few or many, or as a class when expanded; others skip it.

>.|TRBV12-3/TRBV12-4|many|TRBJ1-1
CASSSFDTNTEAFF
TGTGCCAGCTCAAGTTTCGACACGAACACTGAAGCTTTCTTT
>.|TRBV6-5|many|TRBJ2-3
CASSYGDTQYF
TGTGCCAGCAGTTACGGGGATACGCAGTATTTT
>.|TRBV5-1|medium-sized|TRBJ2-3
CASSLEAKGTDTQYF
TGCGCCAGCAGCTTGGAGGCGAAGGGCACAGATACGCAGTATTTT
>TRBD2|TRBV5-1|many|TRBJ2-7
CASSLVLAGREQYF
TGCGCCAGCAGCTTGGTACTAGCGGGGCGCGAGCAGTACTTC
>TRBD1|TRBV5-1|many|TRBJ2-5
CASTEQGNQETQYF
TGCGCCAGCACAGAACAGGGGAATCAAGAGACCCAGTACTTC
>.|TRBV6-1|many|TRBJ1-2
CASSEQNGRNGYTF
TGTGCCAGCAGTGAACAAAATGGGAGGAATGGCTACACCTTC
>.|TRBV12-3/TRBV12-4|many|TRBJ2-3
CASSPTDRLSTDTQYF
TGTGCCAGCAGTCCGACAGACCGATTGAGCACAGATACGCAGTATTTT
>TRBD1|TRBV7-8|many|TRBJ2-7
CASSFMQGRTGEYEQYF
TGTGCCAGCAGCTTTATGCAGGGCCGGACAGGGGAATACGAGCAGTACTTC
>.|TRBV2|.|TRBJ2-1
CASRNPGRANEQFF
TGTGCCAGCAGAAATCCGGGACGAGCAAATGAGCAGTTCTTC
>.|TRBV10-3|many|TRBJ2-2
CASAWGDTGELFF
TGTGCCTCTGCTTGGGGGGACACCGGGGAGCTGTTTTTT
>.|TRBV6-1|many|TRBJ1-3
CASSDYDKFSGNTIYF
TGTGCCAGCAGTGACTATGACAAATTCTCTGGAAACACCATATATTTT
>TRBD1|TRBV29-1|many|TRBJ2-1
CSVEEVRDRGQFF
TGCAGCGTTGAAGAGGTTCGGGACAGGGGGCAGTTCTTC
>.|TRBV7-8|many|TRBJ1-1
CASRSGSEAFF
TGTGCCAGCAGAAGTGGGAGTGAAGCTTTCTTT
>.|TRBV29-1|many|TRBJ2-7
CSAQTGDNSYEQYF
TGCAGCGCCCAAACCGGGGACAACTCCTACGAGCAGTACTTC
>.|TRBV30|few|TRBJ1-1
CALKVAGEAFF
TGTGCCCTAAAGGTCGCCGGTGAAGCTTTCTTT
>.|TRBV11-2|many|TRBJ2-1
CASSPGWNEQFF
TGTGCCAGCAGCCCAGGATGGAATGAGCAGTTCTTC
>.|TRBV9|many|TRBJ2-2
CASSVASWGSTGELFF
TGTGCCAGCAGCGTAGCCTCCTGGGGGAGCACCGGGGAGCTGTTTTTT
>.|TRBV11-1|many|TRBJ2-7
CASSLEGRSSYEQYF
TGTGCCAGCAGCTTAGAAGGGCGATCATCCTACGAGCAGTACTTC
>.|TRBV28|few|TRBJ2-2
CASTPLSNTGELFF
TGTGCCAGCACCCCCCTTTCGAACACCGGGGAGCTGTTTTTT
>.|TRBV7-2|many|TRBJ2-3
CASSITTDTQYF
TGTGCCAGCAGCATTACCACAGATACGCAGTATTTT